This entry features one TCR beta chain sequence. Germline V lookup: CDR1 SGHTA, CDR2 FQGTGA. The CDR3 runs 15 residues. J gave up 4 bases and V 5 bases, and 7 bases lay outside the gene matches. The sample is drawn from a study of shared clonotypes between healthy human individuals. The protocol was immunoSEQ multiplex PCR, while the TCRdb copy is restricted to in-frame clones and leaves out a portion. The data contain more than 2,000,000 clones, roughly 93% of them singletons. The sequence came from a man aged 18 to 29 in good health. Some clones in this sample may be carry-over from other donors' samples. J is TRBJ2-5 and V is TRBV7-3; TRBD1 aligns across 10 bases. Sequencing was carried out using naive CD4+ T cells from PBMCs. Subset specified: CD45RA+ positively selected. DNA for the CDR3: TGTGCCAGCAGCAAAAGGACAGGGGGAGGAGAGACCCAGTACTTC. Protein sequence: CASSKRTGGGETQYF.